Below, one T cell receptor (beta chain) is given with its context. Trimming took 0 bases from V and 10 from J; bases not matched to a gene: 9. The CDR3 runs to 15 residues. Germline V gene sequence: CDR1 SGHDT, CDR2 YYEEEE. The data originate from a study of blood T cell repertoires in COVID-19. In the original analysis: The authors estimated nucleated cell counts from reference gene primer amplification. Profiling relied on immunoSEQ multiplex PCR, and the TCRdb table lists in-frame clones only, not all of them. The V and J calls and clone size are taken from that table; D and trimming were inferred from the DNA. The sample yields some 120,000 clones, 88% seen once.

Sequences were obtained from peripheral blood. The chain couples TRBV5-6 to TRBJ2-1; the match to TRBD2 covers 8 bases. This sequence originates from a woman aged 50 to 60 with active or convalescent COVID-19. The CDR3 here is CASSLGLAGGLEQFF. The CDR3 DNA reads as TGTGCCAGCAGCTTGGGGCTAGCGGGTGGTTTAGAGCAGTTCTTC.